This entry lists 8 T cell receptor beta chains sequenced from one sample in a study of blood T cell repertoires in COVID-19 (dated by TCRdb to about 2020). The library was obtained by the immunoSEQ multiplex PCR assay. Drawn from immuneACCESS, this table holds only the in-frame rearrangements with V and J called that TCRdb kept. Clones are partly lost; checked studies trace under half to an unresolved V gene and leave the rest unexplained. Present in this sample are more than 65,000 clones, 65% to 80% of which were seen just once. The top ten constitute roughly 20% of the sample. The sequencing sample was made of peripheral blood. The receptors derive from a woman of 80 years or more with active or convalescent COVID-19.

This clone was observed a few times. V and J are TRBV4-3 and TRBJ2-7; D may be TRBD1 (6 bases). Germline-derived CDR1 and CDR2 are LGHNA and YSLEER. V lost 1 base and J lost 1, with 17 bases in between. The CDR3 consists of 17 residues. The CDR3 spells CASSQATQGEASYEQYF. CDR3 DNA sequence: TGCGCCAGCAGCCAAGCTACACAGGGAGAGGCGTCCTACGAGCAGTACTTC.

V usage is TRBV9 and J usage is TRBJ1-3, with 8 bases lining up with TRBD1. J lost 0 bases, V lost 2 bases, and 1 base had no gene match. The CDR3 is 15 amino acids. Germline V gives CDR1 SGDLS, CDR2 YYNGEE. The CDR3 sequence: CASSVTGDSGNTIYF. CDR3 DNA sequence: TGTGCCAGCAGCGTGACAGGGGACTCTGGAAACACCATATATTTT.

In this sample, this clone turned up once. The chain combines TRBV2 with TRBJ2-1, with D tentatively TRBD1 (5 bases). The CDR3 runs to 14 residues. CDR1 and CDR2 from the germline V gene are SNHLY and FYNNEI. V was trimmed by 2 bases and J by 5 bases, leaving 10 bases between them. In nucleotides, the CDR3 is TGTGCCAGCAGTGAAAGAACAGGCAACAATGAGCAGTTCTTC. Its protein product is CASSERTGNNEQFF.

V and J are TRBV2 and TRBJ1-6, with 7 positions matching TRBD1. The CDR3 is 14 amino acids. Germline V CDR1 and CDR2: SNHLY, FYNNEI. Trimming removed 6 bases from V and 7 bases from J; junction bases left unmatched: 6. For the CDR3, the DNA is TGTGCCAGCAGCGGGGACAGCTACAATTCACCCCTCCACTTT. Translated, it gives CASSGDSYNSPLHF.

The chain links TRBV9 to TRBJ2-3; D is ambiguous. Germline loops: CDR1 SGDLS, CDR2 YYNGEE. V dropped 0 bases and J dropped 0 bases, with 8 bases sitting between them. This CDR3 has 15 amino acids. CDR3 in amino acids: CASSVVGSSTDTQYF. CDR3 coding DNA: TGTGCCAGCAGCGTAGTGGGCAGTAGCACAGATACGCAGTATTTT.

The genes are TRBV7-8 and TRBJ1-2; TRBD1 aligns across 7 bases. The germline CDR1 and CDR2 sequences are SGHVS and FQNEAQ. This CDR3 is built from 15 residues. Trimming removed 3 bases from V and 7 bases from J; junction bases left unmatched: 11. The CDR3 nucleotides are TGTGCCAGCAGCTTGGACAGGCAAACTAGGCGTGGCTACACCTTC. Protein: CASSLDRQTRRGYTF. Full variable domain (missing parts from reference TRBV7-8 and TRBJ1-2): GAGVSQSPRYKVAKRGQDVALRCDPISGHVSLFWYQQALGQGPEFLTYFQNEAQLDKSGLPSDRFFAERPEGSVSTLKIQRTQQEDSAVYLCASSLDRQTRRGYTFGSGTRLTVV.

The V call is TRBV7-2, the J call TRBJ2-7; 11 nucleotides line up with TRBD2. The length of the CDR3 is 16 residues. The germline V gene has CDR1 SGHTA and CDR2 FQGNSA. The V and J ends lost 1 base and 5 bases, in that order; junction bases with no gene match: 7. The CDR3 DNA is TGTGCCAGCAGCTTAGATCTAGCGGGGGGCCAGGACGAGCAGTACTTC. Encoded protein: CASSLDLAGGQDEQYF.

V and J are TRBV5-1 and TRBJ1-1, with TRBD1 as a possible D gene (6 bases). V lost 2 bases and J 8 bases, leaving 7 bases between the germline ends. Per the germline V gene, CDR1 is SGHRS and CDR2 is YFSETQ. The CDR3 has 11 amino acids. CDR3 bases: TGCGCCAGCAGCTTCGGGACAGAAGCTTTCTTT. This codes for CASSFGTEAFF.